The clone carrying this T cell receptor beta chain was seen only once. Its matching antigen is unknown. The sample originates from a study of CD8+ T cells in alopecia areata. RNA was extracted and reverse transcribed into cDNA as the sequencing template. Clones were read by immunoSEQ multiplex PCR, and TCRdb kept only the in-frame ones, dropping some. The data contain over 150,000 clones, about 62% of them singletons. Treatment of the sample: oral pan-JAK inhibitor, 5-10 mg twice daily. Overall study findings and caveats: Elevated clonality characterized lesional scalp relative to normal scalp, particularly in alopecia totalis/universalis.

Specimen: CD4+ T cells sorted from blood, collected at week 24, from a patient treated with tofacitinib. The TCR comes from a human donor with alopecia areata.

The CDR3 spells CASSSAGTSLYEQYF. CDR3 sequence (DNA): TGCGCCAGCAGCTCAGCCGGGACATCCCTCTACGAGCAGTACTTC. The rearrangement links TRBV5-1 to TRBJ2-7; D is possibly TRBD1 (6 bases). The CDR3 length is 15 residues. V lost 3 bases, J lost 3 bases, and 16 bases lay in between. Germline V gene data show CDR1 as SGHRS and CDR2 as YFSETQ.